The present entry profiles one T cell receptor (beta chain) with its context. Its antigen is still unknown. The CDR3 length is 14 residues. Germline V gene data show CDR1 as KGHSH and CDR2 as LQKENI. Trimming at V came to 4 bases and at J to 3 bases, leaving 2 bases not matched to a gene. The data derive from a study of cytomegalovirus exposure and HLA in healthy donors. Findings and caveats of the study: Later on, an analysis tied over 15,000 TCR beta sequences to HLA alleles at 0.05 false discovery rate. Sequencing had likely introduced a cluster of highly shared sequence variants as an artifact.

The PCR used 60 Vbeta and 13 Jbeta primers. The method was immunoSEQ multiplex PCR; TCRdb's version includes in-frame clones alone and lacks a portion of them. The repertoire holds 200,000 to 250,000 clones, with about 77% as singletons. V usage is TRBV18 and J usage is TRBJ2-3; TRBD2 aligns across 9 bases. Sequencing was done on a sample of PBMCs. The receptor was derived from a woman aged 25 to 39 in good health and CMV-seronegative. CDR3 sequence: CASSLGLATDTQYF. The CDR3 DNA reads as TGTGCCAGCTCACTGGGACTAGCAACAGATACGCAGTATTTT.